This TCR beta chain was retrieved from a study of blood T cells in healthy people across ages. Findings and caveats of the study: A roughly linear fall in TCR beta diversity per million T cells was seen with increasing age. Strong correlation existed between TCR beta diversity and naive T cell percentage.

This CDR3 comprises 12 residues. Trimming left V 4 bases short and J 6 bases short, with 10 bases between. Germline assignment: CDR1 LGHNA and CDR2 YNFKEQ. The use of a sample-barcoded 5' primer and a J-beta primer mix characterized a second PCR of 7 to 11 cycles. TCRdb ran MiXCR on the 5' RACE reads and lists one entry per CDR3 protein. Among hundreds of thousands of distinct CDR3 sequences listed, roughly three fifths were seen once. Of note for this clonotype: Its specificity is not known.

It was roughly 10 milliliters of peripheral blood that were drawn from each donor. At least 6 micrograms of total RNA were extracted per sample. This sequence originates from a man in his forties in good health. The chain recombines TRBV4-2 with TRBJ2-7; D is ambiguous. The specimen was blood. DNA for the CDR3: TGTGCCAGCAGCCTTAGAAAGGGCGAGCAGTACTTC. Translated: CASSLRKGEQYF.